This T cell receptor (beta chain) was sequenced for a study of T cells in localized non-small cell lung cancer. Study conclusions and caveats: A median of approximately 54 clones ranked among the top 100 in tumor appeared in adjacent lung. It was uninvolved adjacent lung that showed the highest T cell clonality, exceeding tumor. A higher density of T cells in blood coincided with extended overall survival.

The protocol was immunoSEQ multiplex PCR, while the TCRdb copy is restricted to in-frame clones and leaves out a portion. The sample gives about 54,000 clones, approximately 83% of which show up once; 15% to 20% is in the top ten. This CDR3 has 15 amino acids. Germline assignment: CDR1 SEHNR and CDR2 FQNEAQ (reference sequence). V was trimmed by 3 bases and J by 8 bases, leaving 16 bases between them. For this clone: No antigen is known for it.

The chain joins TRBV7-9 to TRBJ1-4; D is perhaps TRBD1 (5 bases). The sample was peripheral blood, taken before any cancer treatment. The receptor's source is a female donor of 60 years or more with stage II squamous cell lung carcinoma. CDR3 DNA: TGTGCCAGCAGCTTCCACGAGGGGATAGGGGAAAAACTGTTTTTT. It codes for CASSFHEGIGEKLFF.